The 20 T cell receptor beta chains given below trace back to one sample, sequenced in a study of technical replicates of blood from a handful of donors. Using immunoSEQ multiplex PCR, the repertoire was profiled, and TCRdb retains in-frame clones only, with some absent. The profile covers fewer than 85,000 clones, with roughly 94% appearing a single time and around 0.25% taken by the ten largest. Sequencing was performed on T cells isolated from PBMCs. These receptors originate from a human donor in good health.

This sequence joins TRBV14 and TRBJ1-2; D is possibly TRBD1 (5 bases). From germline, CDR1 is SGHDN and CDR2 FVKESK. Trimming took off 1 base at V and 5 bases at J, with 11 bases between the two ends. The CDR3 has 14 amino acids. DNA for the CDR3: TGTGCCAGCAGCCAAGTGACAGACAGATATGGCTACACCTTC. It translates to CASSQVTDRYGYTF.

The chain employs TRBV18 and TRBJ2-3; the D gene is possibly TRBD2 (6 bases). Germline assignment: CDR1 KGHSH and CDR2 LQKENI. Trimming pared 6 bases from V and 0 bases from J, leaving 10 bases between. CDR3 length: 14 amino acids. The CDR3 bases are TGTGCCAGCTCTGAACGGGGGAGCACAGATACGCAGTATTTT. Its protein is CASSERGSTDTQYF.

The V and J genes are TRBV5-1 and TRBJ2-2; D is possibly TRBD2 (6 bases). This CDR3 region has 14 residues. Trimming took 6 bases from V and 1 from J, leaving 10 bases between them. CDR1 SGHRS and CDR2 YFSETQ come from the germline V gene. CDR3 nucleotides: TGCGCCAGCAAGGCGGGACTGAACACCGGGGAGCTGTTTTTT. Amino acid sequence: CASKAGLNTGELFF.

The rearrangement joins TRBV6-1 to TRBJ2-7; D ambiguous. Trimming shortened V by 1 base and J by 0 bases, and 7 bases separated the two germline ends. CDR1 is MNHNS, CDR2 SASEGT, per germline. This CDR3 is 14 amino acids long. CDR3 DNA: TGTGCCAGCAGTGAAGTTACGGTCTCCTACGAGCAGTACTTC. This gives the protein CASSEVTVSYEQYF.

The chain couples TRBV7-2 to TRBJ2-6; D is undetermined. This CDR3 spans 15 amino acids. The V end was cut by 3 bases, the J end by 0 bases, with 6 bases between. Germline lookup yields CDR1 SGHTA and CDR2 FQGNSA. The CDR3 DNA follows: TGTGCCAGCAGCTTTACATTCTCTGGGGCCAACGTCCTGACTTTC. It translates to CASSFTFSGANVLTF.

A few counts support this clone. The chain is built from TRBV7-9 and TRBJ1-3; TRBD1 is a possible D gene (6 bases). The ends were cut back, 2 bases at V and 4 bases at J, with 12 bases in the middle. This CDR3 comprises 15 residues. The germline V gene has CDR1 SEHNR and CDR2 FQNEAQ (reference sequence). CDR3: CASSLQGTMGNTIYF. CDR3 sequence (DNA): TGTGCCAGCAGCTTACAGGGGACTATGGGAAACACCATATATTTT.

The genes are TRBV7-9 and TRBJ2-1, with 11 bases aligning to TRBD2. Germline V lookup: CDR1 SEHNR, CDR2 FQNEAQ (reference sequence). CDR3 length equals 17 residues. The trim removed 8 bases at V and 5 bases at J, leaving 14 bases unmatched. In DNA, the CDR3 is TGTGCCAGCCGGGACGGAAGTAGCGGGAGGGCGGACAATGAGCAGTTCTTC. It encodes CASRDGSSGRADNEQFF.

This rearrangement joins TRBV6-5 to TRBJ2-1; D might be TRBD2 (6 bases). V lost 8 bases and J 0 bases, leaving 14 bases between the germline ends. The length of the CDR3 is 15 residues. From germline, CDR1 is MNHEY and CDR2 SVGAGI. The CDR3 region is CASCSGTFSYNEQFF. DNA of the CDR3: TGTGCCAGCTGCTCCGGGACTTTCTCCTACAATGAGCAGTTCTTC.

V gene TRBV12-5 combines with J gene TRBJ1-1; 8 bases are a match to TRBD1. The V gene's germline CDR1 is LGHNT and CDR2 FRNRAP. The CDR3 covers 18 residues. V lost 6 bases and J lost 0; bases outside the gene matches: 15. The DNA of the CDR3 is TGTGCTAGTGGCCTCTACCGGACAGGGCAGAACATGAACACTGAAGCTTTCTTT. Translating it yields CASGLYRTGQNMNTEAFF. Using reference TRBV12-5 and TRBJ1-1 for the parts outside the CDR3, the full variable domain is DARVTQTPRHKVTEMGQEVTMRCQPILGHNTVFWYRQTMMQGLELLAYFRNRAPLDDSGMPKDRFSAEMPDATLATLKIQPSEPRDSAVYFCASGLYRTGQNMNTEAFFGQGTRLTVV.

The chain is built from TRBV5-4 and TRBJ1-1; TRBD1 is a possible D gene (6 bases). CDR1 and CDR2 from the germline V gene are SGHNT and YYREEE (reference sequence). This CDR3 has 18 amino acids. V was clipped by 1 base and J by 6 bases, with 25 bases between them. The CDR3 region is CASSLSVRFTGSVSEAFF. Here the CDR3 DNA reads TGTGCCAGCAGCTTGTCCGTGAGGTTTACAGGGTCGGTATCTGAAGCTTTCTTT. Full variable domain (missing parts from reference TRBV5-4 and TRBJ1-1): ETGVTQSPTHLIKTRGQQVTLRCSSQSGHNTVSWYQQALGQGPQFIFQYYREEENGRGNFPPRFSGLQFPNYSSELNVNALELDDSALYLCASSLSVRFTGSVSEAFFGQGTRLTVV.

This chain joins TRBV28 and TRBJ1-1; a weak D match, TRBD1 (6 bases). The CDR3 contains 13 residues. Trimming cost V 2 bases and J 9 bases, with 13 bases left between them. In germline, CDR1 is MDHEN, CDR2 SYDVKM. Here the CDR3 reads CASSLLQDSKAFF. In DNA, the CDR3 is TGTGCCAGCAGTTTACTCCAGGACAGTAAAGCTTTCTTT.

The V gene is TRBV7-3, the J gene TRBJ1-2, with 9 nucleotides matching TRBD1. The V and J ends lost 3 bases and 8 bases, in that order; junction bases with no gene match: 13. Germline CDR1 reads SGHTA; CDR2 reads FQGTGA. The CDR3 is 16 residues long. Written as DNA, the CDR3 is TGTGCCAGCAGCTTTGATCGTGAACAGGGGGCCGCCGGCTACACCTTC. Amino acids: CASSFDREQGAAGYTF.

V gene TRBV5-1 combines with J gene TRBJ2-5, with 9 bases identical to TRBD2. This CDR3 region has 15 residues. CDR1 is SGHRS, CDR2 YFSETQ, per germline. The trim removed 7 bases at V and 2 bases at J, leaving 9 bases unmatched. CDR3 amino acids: CASRRAGGLQETQYF. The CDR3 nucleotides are TGCGCCAGCCGCCGAGCGGGGGGATTACAAGAGACCCAGTACTTC.

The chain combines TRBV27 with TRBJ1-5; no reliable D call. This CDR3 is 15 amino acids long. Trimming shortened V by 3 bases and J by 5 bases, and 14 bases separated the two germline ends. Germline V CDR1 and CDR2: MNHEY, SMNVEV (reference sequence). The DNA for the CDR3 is TGTGCCAGCAGTTTTGACGGGAGAAGGTATCAGCCCCAGCATTTT. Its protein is CASSFDGRRYQPQHF.

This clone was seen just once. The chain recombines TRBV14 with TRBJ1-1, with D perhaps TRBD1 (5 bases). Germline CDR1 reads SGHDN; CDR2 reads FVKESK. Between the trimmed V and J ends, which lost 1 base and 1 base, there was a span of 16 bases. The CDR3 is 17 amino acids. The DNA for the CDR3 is TGTGCCAGCAGCCAAGCGAGCAGGGATTTCGCGAACACTGAAGCTTTCTTT. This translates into CASSQASRDFANTEAFF.

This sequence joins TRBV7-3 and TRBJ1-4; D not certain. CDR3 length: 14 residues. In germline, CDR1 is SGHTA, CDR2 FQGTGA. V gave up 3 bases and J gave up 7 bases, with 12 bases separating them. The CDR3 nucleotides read TGTGCCAGCAGCTTCGGGAGCACCTCTGAAAAACTGTTTTTT. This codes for CASSFGSTSEKLFF.

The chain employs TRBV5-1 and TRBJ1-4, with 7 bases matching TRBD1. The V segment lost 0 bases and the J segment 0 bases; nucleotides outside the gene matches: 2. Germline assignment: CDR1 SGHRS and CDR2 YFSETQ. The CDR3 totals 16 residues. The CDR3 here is CASSLDGTATNEKLFF. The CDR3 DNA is TGCGCCAGCAGCTTGGATGGGACAGCAACTAATGAAAAACTGTTTTTT.

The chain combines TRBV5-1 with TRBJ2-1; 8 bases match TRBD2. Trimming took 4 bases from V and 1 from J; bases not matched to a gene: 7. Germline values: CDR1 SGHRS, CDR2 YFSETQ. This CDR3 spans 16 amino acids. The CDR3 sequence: CASSTGTSKSYNEQFF. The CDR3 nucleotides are TGCGCCAGCAGCACCGGGACTAGTAAATCCTACAATGAGCAGTTCTTC.

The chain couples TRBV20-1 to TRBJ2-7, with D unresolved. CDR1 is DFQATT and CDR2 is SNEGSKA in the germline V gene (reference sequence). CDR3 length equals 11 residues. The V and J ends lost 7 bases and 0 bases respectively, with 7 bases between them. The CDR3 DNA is TGCAGTGTCAGGAACTCCTACGAGCAGTACTTC. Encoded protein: CSVRNSYEQYF.

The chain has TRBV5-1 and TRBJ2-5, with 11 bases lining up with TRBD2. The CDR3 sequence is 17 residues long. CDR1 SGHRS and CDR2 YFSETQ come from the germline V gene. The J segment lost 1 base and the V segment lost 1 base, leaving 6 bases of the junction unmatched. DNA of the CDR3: TGCGCCAGCAGCTTGCGGGCTAGCGGGGGGAGCCAAGAGACCCAGTACTTC. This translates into CASSLRASGGSQETQYF.